The 17 T cell receptor beta chains in this list originate from one sample, sequenced in a study of blood T cells in healthy people across ages. The second PCR ran roughly 7 to 11 cycles with a sample-barcoded 5' primer and J-beta primers. One entry per CDR3 protein, called by TCRdb with MiXCR from the 5' RACE reads. The sample carries 1.5 million or so distinct CDR3 sequences, about 43% recorded once. The specimen sequenced was blood. The source is a woman between 18 and 30 years old in good health.

The chain employs TRBV20-1 and TRBJ2-1, with D possibly being TRBD2 (5 bases). The closer fit of TRBJ2-7 to the DNA end suggests the J call may be wrong. CDR1 is DFQATT and CDR2 is SNEGSKA in the germline V gene (reference sequence). The CDR3 totals 15 residues. Here the CDR3 DNA reads TGCAGTGCTAGAGACTTTCGGGATCCAAGCTACGAGCAGTACTTC. Translating gives CSARDFRDPSYEQYF.

The chain uses TRBV12-3 or TRBV12-4 and TRBJ1-1, with D unresolved. This CDR3 spans 13 amino acids. Trimming removed 7 bases at V and 6 bases at J, with 15 bases between. As DNA, the CDR3 is TGTGCCAGCACCTTCTGGGGTGGTCCTGAAGCTTTCTTT. Amino acids: CASTFWGGPEAFF.

This clonotype has just a few counts. The chain couples TRBV28 to TRBJ1-5, with unresolved D. V shed 4 bases and J shed 4 bases, with 8 bases lying between them. Germline CDR1 MDHEN, CDR2 SYDVKM. This CDR3 spans 13 amino acids. The CDR3 DNA reads as TGTGCCAGCAGTTCAGTTAGGAATCAGCCCCAGCATTTT. Its translation: CASSSVRNQPQHF. Filled out from reference TRBV28 and TRBJ1-5, the complete variable domain reads DVKVTQSSRYLVKRTGEKVFLECVQDMDHENMFWYRQDPGLGLRLIYFSYDVKMKEKGDIPEGYSVSREKKERFSLILESASTNQTSMYLCASSSVRNQPQHFGDGTRLSIL.

The CDR3 DNA is TGTGCCAGCAGCTTCCTTGGGATAGGGAATGAGCAGTACTTC. It specifies CASSFLGIGNEQYF. The chain recombines TRBV7-8 with TRBJ2-1; D gene ambiguous. The J call may be in error: the DNA end matches TRBJ2-7 better. Per germline, CDR1 SGHVS and CDR2 FQNEAQ. The CDR3 extends over 14 amino acids.

Here the CDR3 reads CSAARGPSLSYEQYF. The CDR3 nucleotides read TGCAGTGCCGCCCGGGGACCGAGTCTTTCCTACGAGCAGTACTTC. The chain carries TRBV20-1 and TRBJ2-7, with D possibly being TRBD1 or TRBD2 (5 bases each). Trimming pared 6 bases from V and 1 base from J, leaving 19 bases between. There are 15 residues in the CDR3. The V gene's germline CDR1 is DFQATT and CDR2 SNEGSKA (reference sequence).

The chain uses TRBV3-1 and TRBJ1-2; the D is unclear. CDR1 and CDR2 (germline): LGHDT, YNNKEL (reference sequence). The CDR3 length is 14 residues. Trimming removed 6 bases at V and 2 bases at J, with 13 bases between. CDR3 amino acids: CASSLRTANYGYTF. In DNA, the CDR3 is TGTGCCAGCAGTTTGCGTACAGCAAACTATGGCTACACCTTC. The full variable domain, in which reference TRBV3-1 and TRBJ1-2 provide the parts outside the CDR3, is DTAVSQTPKYLVTQMGNDKSIKCEQNLGHDTMYWYKQDSKKFLKIMFSYNNKELIINETVPNRFSPKSPDKAHLNLHINSLELGDSAVYFCASSLRTANYGYTFGSGTRLTVV.

This chain connects TRBV25-1 to TRBJ2-3; 7 nucleotides match TRBD2. Trimming took 6 bases from V and 6 from J; bases not matched to a gene: 12. CDR1 and CDR2 (germline): MGHDK, SYGVNS. The CDR3 has 15 residues. CDR3 protein: CASSPRAGVSDTQYF. In nucleotides, the CDR3 is TGTGCCAGCAGCCCCAGGGCGGGAGTGTCCGATACGCAGTATTTT.

The chain links TRBV4-1 to TRBJ1-5; a possible D gene is TRBD1 (5 bases). The CDR3 is made up of 15 amino acids. V was shortened by 2 bases and J by 3 bases, with 11 bases between the two germline ends. Germline V gene sequence: CDR1 MGHRA, CDR2 YSYEKL. The CDR3 coding sequence is TGCGCCAGCAGCCAAATGACAGTTGACAATCAGCCCCAGCATTTT. Amino acids: CASSQMTVDNQPQHF.

A few counts support this clonotype. The chain recombines TRBV6-6 with TRBJ1-2; 7 bases map to TRBD1. The germline gives CDR1 MNHNY, CDR2 SVGAGI (reference sequence). V was pared by 0 bases and J by 6 bases, with 10 bases of the junction left unmatched. The CDR3 contains 16 residues. The CDR3 here is CASSYSISGQPDGYTF. The CDR3 bases are TGTGCCAGCAGTTACTCGATTTCGGGACAGCCCGATGGCTACACCTTC.

The sample holds a few counts of this clonotype. The chain uses TRBV20-1 and TRBJ2-5; D is ambiguous. Germline V gene lookup returns CDR1 DFQATT and CDR2 SNEGSKA (reference sequence). Trimming left V 6 bases short and J 2 bases short, with 10 bases between. This CDR3 has 12 amino acids. Here the CDR3 reads CSAPAQQETQYF. The CDR3 DNA sequence: TGCAGTGCACCCGCCCAGCAAGAGACCCAGTACTTC.

In DNA form, the CDR3 reads TGTGCCAGCAGCCACCCCATACCAAATGAGCAGTTCTTC. Translation gives CASSHPIPNEQFF. This chain joins TRBV3-1 and TRBJ2-1; D unclear. CDR1 LGHDT and CDR2 YNNKEL come from the germline V gene (reference sequence). V was trimmed by 3 bases and J by 7 bases, leaving 10 bases between them. The CDR3 loop spans 13 amino acids.

V and J are TRBV6-6 and TRBJ1-5; D is unresolved. V was pared by 7 bases and J by 0 bases, with 10 bases between. The CDR3 contains 14 residues. Germline CDR1 MNHNY, CDR2 SVGAGI (reference sequence). CDR3 loop: CASNTGNSNQPQHF. DNA of the CDR3: TGTGCCAGCAACACCGGAAATAGCAATCAGCCCCAGCATTTT.

J is TRBJ2-2 and V is TRBV7-6; 7 bases map to TRBD2. J was trimmed by 5 bases and V by 1 base; bases with no gene match: 4. Germline V CDR1 and CDR2: SGHVS, FNYEAQ. This CDR3 comprises 15 residues. The CDR3 DNA sequence: TGTGCCAGCAGCTTAGGCCCGGGAGGTACCGGGGAGCTGTTTTTT. Its protein product is CASSLGPGGTGELFF.

The chain carries TRBV2 and TRBJ2-3; 7 bases fit TRBD1. Germline lookup yields CDR1 SNHLY and CDR2 FYNNEI. There are 15 residues in the CDR3. Trimming took 6 bases from V and 1 from J; bases not matched to a gene: 7. The CDR3: CASSGQAWRTDTQYF. In nucleotides, the CDR3 is TGTGCCAGCAGCGGACAGGCCTGGCGCACAGATACGCAGTATTTT.

This clonotype was seen a few times. The chain carries TRBV29-1 and TRBJ2-7; D unresolved. The CDR3 covers 14 residues. Germline CDR1 and CDR2: SQVTM and ANQGSEA. V lost 0 bases to trimming and J lost 2 bases, with 11 bases between them. CDR3 sequence reads: CSVEDRALPYEQYF. CDR3 coding DNA: TGCAGCGTTGAAGATCGGGCCCTTCCCTACGAGCAGTACTTC.

This clonotype was counted a few times. The chain recombines TRBV13 with TRBJ1-3; 8 bases are a match to TRBD1. The V segment lost 0 bases and the J segment 2 bases; nucleotides outside the gene matches: 0. Germline V gene lookup returns CDR1 PRHDT and CDR2 FYEKMQ (reference sequence). The CDR3 covers 15 residues. CDR3 loop: CASSLGRGPGNTIYF. Here the CDR3 DNA reads TGTGCCAGCAGCTTAGGCAGGGGGCCTGGAAACACCATATATTTT. Full variable domain (rest looked up from reference TRBV13 and TRBJ1-3): AAGVIQSPRHLIKEKRETATLKCYPIPRHDTVYWYQQGPGQDPQFLISFYEKMQSDKGSIPDRFSAQQFSDYHSELNMSSLELGDSALYFCASSLGRGPGNTIYFGEGSWLTVV.

This clonotype occurred a few times. This CDR3 reads CASSSMGLAGVDTQYF. Here the CDR3 DNA reads TGTGCCAGCAGCTCCATGGGACTAGCGGGAGTAGATACGCAGTATTTT. This chain connects TRBV7-8 to TRBJ2-3; 14 positions match TRBD2. With 4 bases clipped from V and 5 bases from J, the junction kept 5 bases outside the gene matches. The length of the CDR3 is 16 residues. From germline, CDR1 is SGHVS and CDR2 FQNEAQ.